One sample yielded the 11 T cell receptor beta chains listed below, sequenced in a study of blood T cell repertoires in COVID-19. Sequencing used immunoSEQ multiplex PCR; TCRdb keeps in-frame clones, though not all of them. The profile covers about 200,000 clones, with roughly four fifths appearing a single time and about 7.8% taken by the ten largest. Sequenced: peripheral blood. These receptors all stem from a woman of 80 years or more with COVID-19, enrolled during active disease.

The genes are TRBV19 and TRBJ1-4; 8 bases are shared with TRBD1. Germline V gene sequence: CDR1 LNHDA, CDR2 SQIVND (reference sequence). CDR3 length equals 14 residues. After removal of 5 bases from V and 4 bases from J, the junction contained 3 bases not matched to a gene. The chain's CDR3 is CASSGQGRNEKLFF. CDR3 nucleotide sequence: TGTGCCAGTAGTGGACAGGGCCGTAATGAAAAACTGTTTTTT.

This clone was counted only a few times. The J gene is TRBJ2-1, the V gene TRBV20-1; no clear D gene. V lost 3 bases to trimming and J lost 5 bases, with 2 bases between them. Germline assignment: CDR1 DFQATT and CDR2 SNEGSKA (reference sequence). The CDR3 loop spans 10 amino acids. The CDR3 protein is CSASDNEQFF. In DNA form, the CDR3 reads TGCAGTGCTAGCGACAATGAGCAGTTCTTC.

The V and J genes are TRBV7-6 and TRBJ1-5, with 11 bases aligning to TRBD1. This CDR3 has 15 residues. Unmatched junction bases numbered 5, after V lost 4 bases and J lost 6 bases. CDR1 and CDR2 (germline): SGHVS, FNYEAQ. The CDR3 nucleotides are TGTGCCAGCAGCTCCGGACAGGGGGCCAGTCAGCCCCAGCATTTT. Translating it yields CASSSGQGASQPQHF.

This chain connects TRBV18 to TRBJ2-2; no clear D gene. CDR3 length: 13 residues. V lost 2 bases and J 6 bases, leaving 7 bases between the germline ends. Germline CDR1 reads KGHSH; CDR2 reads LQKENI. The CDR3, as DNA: TGTGCCAGCTCACCAGAAGCGCCCGGGGAGCTGTTTTTT. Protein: CASSPEAPGELFF.

CDR3 in amino acids: CASSGTSGILVTGELFF. For the CDR3, the DNA is TGTGCCAGTAGTGGGACTAGCGGGATTCTCGTAACCGGGGAGCTGTTTTTT. The chain is built from TRBV19 and TRBJ2-2, with 13 bases that match TRBD2. The CDR3 runs to 17 residues. Looked up from germline, CDR1 is LNHDA and CDR2 is SQIVND (reference sequence). With 5 bases clipped from V and 5 bases from J, the junction kept 8 bases outside the gene matches.

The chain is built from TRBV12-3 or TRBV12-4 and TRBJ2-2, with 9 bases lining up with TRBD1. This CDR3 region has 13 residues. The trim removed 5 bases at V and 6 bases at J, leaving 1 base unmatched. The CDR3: CASSRQGAGELFF. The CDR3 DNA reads TGTGCCAGCAGTCGACAGGGGGCCGGGGAGCTGTTTTTT.

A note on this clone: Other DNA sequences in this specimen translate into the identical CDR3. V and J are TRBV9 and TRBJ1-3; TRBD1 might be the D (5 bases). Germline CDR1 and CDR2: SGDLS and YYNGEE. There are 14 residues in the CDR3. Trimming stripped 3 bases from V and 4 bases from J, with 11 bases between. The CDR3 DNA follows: TGTGCCAGCAGCGGGGGGGTTTCCGGAAACACCATATATTTT. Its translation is CASSGGVSGNTIYF.

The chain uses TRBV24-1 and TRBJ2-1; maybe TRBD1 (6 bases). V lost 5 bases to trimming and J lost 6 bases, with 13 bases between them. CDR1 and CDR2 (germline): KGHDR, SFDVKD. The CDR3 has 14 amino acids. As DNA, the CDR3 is TGTGCCACCAGTGGCAGGGGTCATCTCAATGAGCAGTTCTTC. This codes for CATSGRGHLNEQFF.

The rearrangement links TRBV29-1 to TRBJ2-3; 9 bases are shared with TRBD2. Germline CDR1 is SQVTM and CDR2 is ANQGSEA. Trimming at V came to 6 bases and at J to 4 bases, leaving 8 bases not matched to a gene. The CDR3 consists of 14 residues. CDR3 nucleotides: TGCAGCGTCGGGTCTAGCGGGACGCCAGATACGCAGTATTTT. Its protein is CSVGSSGTPDTQYF.

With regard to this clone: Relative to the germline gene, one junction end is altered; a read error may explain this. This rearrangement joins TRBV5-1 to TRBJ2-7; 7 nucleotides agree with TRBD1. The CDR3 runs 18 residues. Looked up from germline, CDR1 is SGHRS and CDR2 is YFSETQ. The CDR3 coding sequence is TGCGCCAGCAGCTCGGACTTAACGAGGGACAGACAATCCTCCGAGCAGTACTTC. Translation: CASSSDLTRDRQSSEQYF.

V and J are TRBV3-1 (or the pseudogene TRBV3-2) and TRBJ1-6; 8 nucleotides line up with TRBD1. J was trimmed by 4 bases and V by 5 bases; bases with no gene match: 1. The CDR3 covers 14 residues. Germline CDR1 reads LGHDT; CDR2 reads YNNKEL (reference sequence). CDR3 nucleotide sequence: TGTGCCAGCAGCACAGGGGGGTATAATTCACCCCTCCACTTT. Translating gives CASSTGGYNSPLHF.